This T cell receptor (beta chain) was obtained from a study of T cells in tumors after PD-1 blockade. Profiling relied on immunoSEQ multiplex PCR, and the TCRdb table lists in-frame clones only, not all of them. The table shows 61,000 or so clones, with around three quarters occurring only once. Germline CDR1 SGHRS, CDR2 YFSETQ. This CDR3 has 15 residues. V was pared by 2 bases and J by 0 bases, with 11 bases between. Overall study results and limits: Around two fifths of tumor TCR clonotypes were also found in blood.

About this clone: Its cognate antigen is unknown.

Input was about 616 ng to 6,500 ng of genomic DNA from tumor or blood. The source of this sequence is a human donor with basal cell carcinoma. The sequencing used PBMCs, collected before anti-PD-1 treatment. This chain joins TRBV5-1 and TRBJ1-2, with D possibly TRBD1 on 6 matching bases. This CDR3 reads CASSFEWTANYGYTF. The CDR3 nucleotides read TGCGCCAGCAGCTTTGAGTGGACAGCTAACTATGGCTACACCTTC.